These 24 T cell receptor beta chains originate from one sample sequenced in a study of cytomegalovirus exposure and HLA in healthy donors. Data came from immunoSEQ multiplex PCR; TCRdb stores just in-frame clones and leaves some out. The sample shows 350,000 or so clones, 75% to 90% of them seen only once. Material: PBMCs. The source of these receptors is a woman between 18 and 29 years old in good health and CMV-seronegative.

V and J are TRBV28 and TRBJ1-2; TRBD1 aligns across 11 bases. Germline CDR1 and CDR2: MDHEN and SYDVKM. Trimming cost V 4 bases and J 5 bases; bases outside gene matches: 12. CDR3 length: 17 residues. The DNA of the CDR3 is TGTGCCAGCAGTTCACTACTCGGGACAGGGGGGTTTTATGGCTACACCTTC. Translated: CASSSLLGTGGFYGYTF.

This sequence joins TRBV27 and TRBJ2-7; 8 bases are a match to TRBD1. With V trimmed by 6 bases and J by 5 bases, 9 bases remained unmatched. Germline V gives CDR1 MNHEY, CDR2 SMNVEV (reference sequence). This CDR3 contains 14 residues. The CDR3 sequence is CASRNRGFFDEQYF. CDR3 sequence (DNA): TGTGCCAGCAGGAACAGGGGGTTCTTTGACGAGCAGTACTTC.

The chain is built from TRBV27 and TRBJ2-7, with unresolved D. This CDR3 is built from 14 residues. CDR1 and CDR2 (germline): MNHEY, SMNVEV (reference sequence). The germline V and J ends were trimmed by 1 base and 1 base, with 8 bases remaining between them. The CDR3 loop is CASSLFGSSYEQYF. The CDR3 coding sequence is TGTGCCAGCAGTTTATTCGGTTCGTCCTACGAGCAGTACTTC.

By share of the sample, this clone is medium-sized. The chain joins TRBV29-1 to TRBJ2-1; 10 bases match TRBD1. This CDR3 is built from 14 residues. Germline values: CDR1 SQVTM, CDR2 ANQGSEA. Germline trimming cut 8 bases from V and 9 bases from J; bases unmatched to any gene: 13. The CDR3 is CSWVGTGDRGEQFF. CDR3 nucleotides: TGCAGCTGGGTCGGGACAGGGGATCGAGGTGAGCAGTTCTTC.

The chain uses TRBV7-3 and TRBJ2-2; 13 nucleotides agree with TRBD2. The V gene's germline CDR1 is SGHTA and CDR2 FQGTGA. CDR3 length equals 16 residues. J was trimmed by 6 bases and V by 5 bases; bases with no gene match: 6. The DNA for the CDR3 is TGTGCCAGCAGCCGCACTAGCGGGAGGGCCGCCGGGGAGCTGTTTTTT. The encoded protein is CASSRTSGRAAGELFF. The variable domain in full, with the rest retrieved from reference TRBV7-3 and TRBJ2-2, is GAGVSQTPSNKVTEKGKYVELRCDPISGHTALYWYRQSLGQGPEFLIYFQGTGAADDSGLPNDRFFAVRPEGSVSTLKIQRTERGDSAVYLCASSRTSGRAAGELFFGEGSRLTVL.

This clone was observed once. This chain joins TRBV29-1 and TRBJ1-2; 7 nucleotides match TRBD1. V lost 6 bases, J lost 8 bases, and 12 bases stayed unmatched. The CDR3 loop spans 13 amino acids. Germline assignment: CDR1 SQVTM and CDR2 ANQGSEA. As DNA, the CDR3 is TGCAGCGTCAGTACGACAGGGATGAGGGGCTACACCTTC. The encoded protein is CSVSTTGMRGYTF.

The chain has TRBV5-1 and TRBJ2-2; 7 bases line up with TRBD1. The CDR3 has 15 residues. The germline gives CDR1 SGHRS, CDR2 YFSETQ. The V and J ends lost 0 bases and 2 bases, in that order; junction bases with no gene match: 1. The CDR3 nucleotides are TGCGCCAGCAGCTTGGGACAGGGTAACACCGGGGAGCTGTTTTTT. Its protein is CASSLGQGNTGELFF.

V and J are TRBV20-1 and TRBJ1-2; no definite D call. Germline assignment: CDR1 DFQATT and CDR2 SNEGSKA (reference sequence). This CDR3 has 11 residues. The V and J ends lost 1 base and 5 bases respectively, with 5 bases between them. The CDR3 region is CSARVAYGYTF. Here the CDR3 DNA reads TGCAGTGCTAGAGTGGCTTATGGCTACACCTTC.

V usage is TRBV6-5 and J usage is TRBJ2-7; 8 bases are shared with TRBD2. The trim removed 2 bases at V and 0 bases at J, leaving 0 bases unmatched. CDR1 and CDR2 from the germline V gene are MNHEY and SVGAGI. This CDR3 spans 14 amino acids. The DNA of the CDR3 is TGTGCCAGCAGTTACGGGACTAGCTCCTACGAGCAGTACTTC. Protein sequence: CASSYGTSSYEQYF.

This sequence joins TRBV6-6 and TRBJ2-6, with D maybe TRBD2 (6 bases). This CDR3 comprises 14 residues. V was cut by 5 bases and J by 4 bases, with 9 bases left in between. Germline CDR1 MNHNY, CDR2 SVGAGI (reference sequence). CDR3: CASSRGTGANVLTF. The CDR3 DNA reads TGTGCCAGCAGTCGGGGGACCGGGGCCAACGTCCTGACTTTC.

The V call is TRBV15, the J call TRBJ2-7; TRBD1 matches at 7 bases. The CDR3 consists of 14 residues. Germline V gene data show CDR1 as LNHNV and CDR2 as YYDKDF (reference sequence). V trimming: 1 base; J trimming: 5 bases; junction bases outside the gene matches: 5. The CDR3 coding sequence is TGTGCCACCAGCAGAGTAGGGGGCCACGACGAGCAGTACTTC. This gives the protein CATSRVGGHDEQYF.

The chain uses TRBV18 and TRBJ1-3; D is perhaps TRBD1 (5 bases). The length of the CDR3 is 15 residues. Germline CDR1 reads KGHSH; CDR2 reads LQKENI. The V end was cut by 2 bases, the J end by 0 bases, with 8 bases between. The CDR3 nucleotides read TGTGCCAGCTCACCATCAGGGAACTCTGGAAACACCATATATTTT. Translated, it gives CASSPSGNSGNTIYF. Drawing the rest from reference TRBV18 and TRBJ1-3, the complete variable domain is NAGVMQNPRHLVRRRGQEARLRCSPMKGHSHVYWYRQLPEEGLKFMVYLQKENIIDESGMPKERFSAEFPKEGPSILRIQQVVRGDSAAYFCASSPSGNSGNTIYFGEGSWLTVV.

This clone was counted between two and nine times. This chain links TRBV7-2 with TRBJ2-7, with TRBD2 identical over 9 bases. With V trimmed by 5 bases and J by 4 bases, 6 bases remained unmatched. The CDR3 has 14 residues. The germline gives CDR1 SGHTA, CDR2 FQGNSA. The CDR3 DNA follows: TGTGCCAGCAGCACGACTAGCGGCCATTACGAGCAGTACTTC. Encoded protein: CASSTTSGHYEQYF.

The V gene is TRBV7-3, the J gene TRBJ2-2; D is unclear. The CDR3 is 16 amino acids. Germline CDR1 SGHTA, CDR2 FQGTGA. V was clipped by 1 base and J by 7 bases, with 16 bases between them. The CDR3 bases are TGTGCCAGCAGCTTAAGGTCGTTGGGCCTGGGCGGGGAGCTGTTTTTT. Its translation: CASSLRSLGLGGELFF. The full variable domain, its missing parts supplied by reference TRBV7-3 and TRBJ2-2, is GAGVSQTPSNKVTEKGKYVELRCDPISGHTALYWYRQSLGQGPEFLIYFQGTGAADDSGLPNDRFFAVRPEGSVSTLKIQRTERGDSAVYLCASSLRSLGLGGELFFGEGSRLTVL.

The V call is TRBV30, the J call TRBJ2-7; TRBD2 matches at 12 bases. The V gene end was trimmed by 2 bases and the J gene end by 5 bases; junction bases not matched to a gene: 10. Germline CDR1 GTSNPN, CDR2 SVGIG (reference sequence). The CDR3 has 16 residues. The CDR3 region is CAWSRASGRARNEQYF. CDR3 in DNA: TGTGCCTGGAGTAGAGCTAGCGGGAGGGCGAGAAACGAGCAGTACTTC.

The chain couples TRBV4-2 to TRBJ2-1, with a tentative D call TRBD2 (6 bases). The CDR3 has 15 residues. Trimming left V 4 bases short and J 3 bases short, with 13 bases between. The germline CDR1 and CDR2 sequences are LGHNA and YNFKEQ. Here the CDR3 reads CASSPGGEIYNEQFF. CDR3 DNA: TGTGCCAGCAGCCCCGGCGGGGAAATCTACAATGAGCAGTTCTTC.

This clone came up once. V is TRBV19 and J is TRBJ1-2; possible D gene TRBD1, 5 bases. CDR3 size: 14 residues. V lost 3 bases and J lost 3, with 11 bases in between. CDR1 and CDR2 (germline): LNHDA, SQIVND (reference sequence). The CDR3 sequence: CASSIPGFYYGYTF. The CDR3 region has the DNA TGTGCCAGTAGTATTCCAGGGTTTTACTATGGCTACACCTTC.

The genes are TRBV6-1 and TRBJ2-7; D is possibly TRBD1 (5 bases). The CDR3 covers 12 residues. V was clipped by 6 bases and J by 3 bases, with 9 bases between them. Germline CDR1 reads MNHNS; CDR2 reads SASEGT. The CDR3 DNA is TGTGCCAGCAGCTCGACAGACTACGAGCAGTACTTC. Encoded protein: CASSSTDYEQYF.

This chain connects TRBV11-2 to TRBJ2-5, with TRBD1 identical over 10 bases. Germline V gene sequence: CDR1 SGHAT, CDR2 FQNNGV. V was pared by 5 bases and J by 5 bases, with 8 bases of the junction left unmatched. This CDR3 has 15 amino acids. DNA of the CDR3: TGTGCCAGCAGCAACGACAGGGGGCTGTCGGAGACCCAGTACTTC. Translating it yields CASSNDRGLSETQYF.

The J gene is TRBJ2-5, the V gene TRBV7-6; 8 bases line up with TRBD1. The V gene end was trimmed by 5 bases and the J gene end by 5 bases; junction bases not matched to a gene: 4. This CDR3 region has 13 residues. Germline lookup yields CDR1 SGHVS and CDR2 FNYEAQ. CDR3 region: CASSPGGLETQYF. Here the CDR3 DNA reads TGTGCCAGCAGCCCAGGGGGCTTGGAGACCCAGTACTTC.

This clone has only a few counts. The gene calls are TRBV21-1 and TRBJ1-5; the D segment call TRBD1 is taken from the table without a DNA check. TRBV21-1 is a pseudogene locus. CDR3 length: 15 residues. This CDR3 reads CASSKERTYNQPQHF. The CDR3 DNA sequence: TGTGCCAGCAGCAAAGAGAGGACATACAATCAGCCCCAGCATTTT.

V gene TRBV27 combines with J gene TRBJ2-4; D might be TRBD2 (6 bases). This CDR3 has 15 residues. V was pared by 7 bases and J by 1 base, with 14 bases between. Germline V gene data show CDR1 as MNHEY and CDR2 as SMNVEV (reference sequence). CDR3 residues: CASTARGTAKNIQYF. CDR3 in DNA: TGTGCCAGCACCGCGCGGGGTACGGCCAAAAACATTCAGTACTTC.

This clone was observed once. The chain uses TRBV19 and TRBJ2-5; TRBD1 aligns across 7 bases. Trimming took 5 bases from V and 5 from J; bases not matched to a gene: 8. Germline CDR1 is LNHDA and CDR2 is SQIVND (reference sequence). CDR3 length equals 14 residues. The CDR3 loop is CASSGTQGPETQYF. In DNA form, the CDR3 reads TGTGCCAGTAGTGGAACACAGGGGCCGGAGACCCAGTACTTC.

Here the CDR3 reads CAWSAQEGEKLFF. For the CDR3, the DNA is TGTGCCTGGAGTGCACAGGAGGGTGAAAAACTGTTTTTT. The gene calls are TRBV30 and TRBJ1-4, with a possible D match to TRBD1 (5 bases). This CDR3 spans 13 amino acids. Deletions cut 1 base from V and 7 bases from J, with 10 bases between. CDR1 is GTSNPN, CDR2 SVGIG, per germline (reference sequence). Supplemented by reference TRBV30 and TRBJ1-4, the full variable domain reads SQTIHQWPATLVQPVGSPLSLECTVEGTSNPNLYWYRQAAGRGLQLLFYSVGIGQISSEVPQNLSASRPQDRQFILSSKKLLLSDSGFYLCAWSAQEGEKLFFGSGTQLSVL.